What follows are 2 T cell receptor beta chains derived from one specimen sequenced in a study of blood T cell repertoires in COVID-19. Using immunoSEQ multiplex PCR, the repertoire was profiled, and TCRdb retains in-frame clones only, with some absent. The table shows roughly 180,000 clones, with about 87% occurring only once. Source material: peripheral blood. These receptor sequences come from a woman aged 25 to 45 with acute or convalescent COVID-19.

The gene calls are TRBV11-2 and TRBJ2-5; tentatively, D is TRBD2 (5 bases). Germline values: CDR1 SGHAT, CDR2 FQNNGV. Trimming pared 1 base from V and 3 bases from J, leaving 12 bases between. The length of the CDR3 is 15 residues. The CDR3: CASSLVWRLKETQYF. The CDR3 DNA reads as TGTGCCAGCAGCTTAGTTTGGAGACTAAAAGAGACCCAGTACTTC.

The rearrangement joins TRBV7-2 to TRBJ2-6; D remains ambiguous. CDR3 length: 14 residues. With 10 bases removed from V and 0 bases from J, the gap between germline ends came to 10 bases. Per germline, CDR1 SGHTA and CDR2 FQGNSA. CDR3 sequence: CATDLLSGANVLTF. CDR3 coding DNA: TGTGCCACCGATCTACTCTCTGGGGCCAACGTCCTGACTTTC.